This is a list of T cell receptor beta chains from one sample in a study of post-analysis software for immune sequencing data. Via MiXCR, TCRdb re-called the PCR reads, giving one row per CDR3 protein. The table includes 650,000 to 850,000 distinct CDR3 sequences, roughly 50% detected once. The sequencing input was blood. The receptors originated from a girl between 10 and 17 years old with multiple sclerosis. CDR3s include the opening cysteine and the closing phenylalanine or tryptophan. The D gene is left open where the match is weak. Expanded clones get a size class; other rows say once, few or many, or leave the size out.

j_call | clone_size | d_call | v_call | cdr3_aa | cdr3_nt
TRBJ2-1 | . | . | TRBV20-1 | CSASLGLKLSNEQFF | TGCAGTGCTAGCCTCGGACTTAAGCTCTCCAATGAGCAGTTCTTC
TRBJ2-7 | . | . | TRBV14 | CASSQEGEYEQYF | TGTGCCAGCAGCCAAGAGGGCGAGTACGAGCAGTACTTC
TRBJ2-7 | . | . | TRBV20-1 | CSARETGTSYEQYF | TGCAGTGCTAGAGAGACAGGAACCTCCTACGAGCAGTACTTC
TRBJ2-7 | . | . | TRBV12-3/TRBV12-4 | CASSVSFSAYEQYF | TGTGCCAGCAGTGTGAGTTTCTCCGCCTACGAGCAGTACTTC
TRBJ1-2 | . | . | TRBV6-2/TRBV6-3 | CASTGEGYGYTF | TGTGCCAGCACAGGGGAGGGCTATGGCTACACCTTC
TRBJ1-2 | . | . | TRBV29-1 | CSVTAGQYGYTF | TGCAGCGTGACGGCAGGGCAGTATGGCTACACCTTC
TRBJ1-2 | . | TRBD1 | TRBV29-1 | CSDRDRGPGYTF | TGCAGCGACCGGGACAGGGGGCCTGGCTACACCTTC
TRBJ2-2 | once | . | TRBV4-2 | CASSPGWGATNTGELFF | TGTGCCAGCAGCCCTGGGTGGGGCGCGACGAACACCGGGGAGCTGTTTTTT
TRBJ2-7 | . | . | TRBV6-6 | CASSYLGPGNEQYF | TGTGCCAGCAGTTACCTGGGCCCAGGCAATGAGCAGTACTTC
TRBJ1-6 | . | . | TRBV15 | CATSRDLAGLSSPLHF | TGTGCCACCAGCAGAGATCTGGCAGGCTTGAGTTCACCCCTCCACTTT
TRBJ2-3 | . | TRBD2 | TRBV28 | CASGLAGAIDTQYF | TGTGCCAGCGGTCTAGCGGGAGCGATAGATACGCAGTATTTT
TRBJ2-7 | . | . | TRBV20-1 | CSATGARDYEQYF | TGCAGTGCTACAGGGGCTAGGGACTACGAGCAGTACTTC
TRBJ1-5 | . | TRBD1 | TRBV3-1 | CASSPTGVSNQPQHF | TGTGCCAGCAGCCCGACAGGGGTTAGCAATCAGCCCCAGCATTTT
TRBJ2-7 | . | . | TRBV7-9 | CASSPTTAPYEQYF | TGTGCCAGCAGCCCAACGACAGCTCCCTACGAGCAGTACTTC
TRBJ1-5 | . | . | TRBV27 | CASSLSWAGNQPQHF | TGTGCCAGCAGTTTGTCGTGGGCAGGGAATCAGCCCCAGCATTTT
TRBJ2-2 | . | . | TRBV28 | CASSLWEDAGELFF | TGTGCCAGCAGTTTATGGGAAGATGCCGGGGAGCTGTTTTTT
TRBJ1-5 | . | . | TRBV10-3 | CAIREAGRNQPQHF | TGTGCCATCAGGGAGGCAGGGCGCAATCAGCCCCAGCATTTT
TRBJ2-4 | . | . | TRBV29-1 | CSVRDGFNIQYF | TGCAGCGTCAGGGACGGTTTTAACATTCAGTACTTC
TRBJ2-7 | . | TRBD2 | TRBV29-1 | CSVEEGGEVTQYF | TGCAGCGTTGAGGAGGGAGGGGAAGTAACCCAGTACTTC
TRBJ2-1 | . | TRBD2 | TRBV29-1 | CSPRLAGGNEQFF | TGCAGCCCACGACTAGCGGGAGGCAATGAGCAGTTCTTC
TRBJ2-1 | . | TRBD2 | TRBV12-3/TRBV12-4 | CASSFRREGRQFF | TGTGCCAGCAGTTTCAGGCGGGAGGGAAGGCAGTTCTTC
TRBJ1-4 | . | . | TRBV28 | CASSSIREPVSHEKLFF | TGTGCCAGCAGTTCTATCCGGGAGCCAGTTTCCCATGAAAAACTGTTTTTT
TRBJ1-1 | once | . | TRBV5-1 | CASSLAGQSSEAFF | TGCGCCAGCAGCTTGGCTGGACAGTCTTCTGAAGCTTTCTTT
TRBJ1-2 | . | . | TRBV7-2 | CASNYGGSYGYTF | TGTGCCAGCAATTACGGGGGGTCCTATGGCTACACCTTC
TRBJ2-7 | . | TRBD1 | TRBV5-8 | CASSLDSGQGFDEQYF | TGTGCCAGCAGCTTGGATTCAGGACAGGGTTTCGACGAGCAGTACTTC
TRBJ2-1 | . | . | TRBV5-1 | CASRIAASGQNEQFF | TGCGCCAGCAGGATCGCCGCCTCAGGGCAAAATGAGCAGTTCTTC
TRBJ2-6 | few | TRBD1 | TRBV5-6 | CASSFGQGTGVLTF | TGTGCCAGCAGCTTCGGACAGGGCACGGGCGTCCTGACTTTC
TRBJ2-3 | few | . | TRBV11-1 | CASSRGITDTQYF | TGTGCCAGCAGCCGCGGGATTACAGATACGCAGTATTTT
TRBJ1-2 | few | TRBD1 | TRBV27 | CASSSLGQGRPGANYGYTF | TGTGCCAGCAGTTCCCTGGGACAGGGTCGACCCGGGGCTAACTATGGCTACACCTTC
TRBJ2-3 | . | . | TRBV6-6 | CASSYALGSVDTQYF | TGTGCCAGCAGCTACGCCCTAGGCAGCGTAGATACGCAGTATTTT
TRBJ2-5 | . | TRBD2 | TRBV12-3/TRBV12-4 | CASSPVAGDPTQYF | TGTGCCAGCAGTCCCGTAGCGGGAGATCCGACCCAGTACTTC
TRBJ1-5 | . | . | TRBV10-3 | CAITLVQPGGGYNQPQHF | TGTGCCATCACTCTCGTTCAGCCCGGTGGGGGATACAATCAGCCCCAGCATTTT
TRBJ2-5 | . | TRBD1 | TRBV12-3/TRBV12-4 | CASSFVRQGRQETQYF | TGTGCCAGCAGTTTTGTGAGACAGGGACGCCAAGAGACCCAGTACTTC
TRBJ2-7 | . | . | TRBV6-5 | CASSYEDEQYF | TGTGCCAGTAGTTACGAGGACGAGCAGTACTTC
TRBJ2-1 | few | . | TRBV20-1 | CSARAAVLTRDEQFF | TGCAGTGCTAGAGCCGCCGTCCTCACCAGGGATGAGCAGTTCTTC
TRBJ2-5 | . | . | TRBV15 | CATSTHGHQETQYF | TGTGCCACCAGCACCCACGGACACCAAGAGACCCAGTACTTC
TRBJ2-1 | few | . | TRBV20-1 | CSASGPGVDEQFF | TGCAGTGCTAGTGGTCCGGGGGTGGATGAGCAGTTCTTC
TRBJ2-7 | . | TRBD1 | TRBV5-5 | CASRHRDRASYEQYF | TGTGCCAGCAGACACCGGGACAGGGCGTCCTACGAGCAGTACTTC
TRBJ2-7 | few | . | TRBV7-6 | CASSLRGGGVAGEQYF | TGTGCCAGCAGCTTACGGGGCGGAGGCGTAGCCGGGGAGCAGTACTTC
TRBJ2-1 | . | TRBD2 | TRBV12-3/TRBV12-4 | CASRPPSGTAGDEQFF | TGTGCCAGCAGACCCCCTAGCGGGACGGCCGGGGATGAGCAGTTCTTC
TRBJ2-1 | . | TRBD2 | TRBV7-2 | CASSLLSGLPYNEQFF | TGTGCCAGCAGCTTGCTTAGCGGGTTACCCTACAATGAGCAGTTCTTC
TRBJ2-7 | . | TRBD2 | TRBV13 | CASSLRPSGVLTYEQYF | TGTGCCAGCAGCTTGCGGCCCAGCGGGGTCCTGACCTACGAGCAGTACTTC
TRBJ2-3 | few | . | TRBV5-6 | CASSLAGGLIATDTQYF | TGTGCCAGCAGCTTGGCCGGGGGACTGATAGCCACAGATACGCAGTATTTT
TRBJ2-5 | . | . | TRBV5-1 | CASSLGVEVQQYF | TGCGCCAGCAGCTTGGGTGTGGAGGTCCAGCAGTACTTC
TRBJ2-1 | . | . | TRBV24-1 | CATSELTGSYNEQFF | TGTGCCACCAGTGAGCTCACTGGTTCCTACAATGAGCAGTTCTTC
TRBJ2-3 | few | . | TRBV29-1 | CSVDRDRIVDTQYF | TGCAGCGTTGACAGAGACAGGATCGTAGATACGCAGTATTTT
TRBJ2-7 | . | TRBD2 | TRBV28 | CASLRGGSSYEQYF | TGTGCCAGCTTACGTGGCGGGAGCTCCTACGAGCAGTACTTC
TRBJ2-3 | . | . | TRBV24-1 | CATSEEVLDTQYF | TGTGCCACCAGTGAGGAAGTTTTAGATACGCAGTATTTT
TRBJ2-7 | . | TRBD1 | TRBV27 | CASSRQGISYEQYF | TGTGCCAGCTCTAGACAGGGTATTTCCTACGAGCAGTACTTC
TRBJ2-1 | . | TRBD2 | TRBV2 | CASSEPGTSDEQFF | TGTGCCAGCAGTGAACCCGGGACTAGCGATGAGCAGTTCTTC
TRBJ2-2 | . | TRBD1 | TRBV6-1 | CASNPGTGEGPGELFF | TGTGCCAGCAATCCCGGGACAGGGGAAGGCCCCGGGGAGCTGTTTTTT